The 29 T cell receptor beta chains presented below share a single source sample, sequenced in a study of OX40 agonist ivuxolimab in advanced cancers. The data were produced by immunoSEQ multiplex PCR, yet TCRdb's version contains in-frame clones alone and is incomplete. The table lists roughly 58,000 clones, about 93% of them singletons. Sequencing used CD4+ or CD8+ T cells sorted from blood, obtained in a trial of the OX40 agonist ivuxolimab. The receptors here all came from an adult with an advanced solid tumor such as melanoma, head and neck, liver or kidney cancer.

This chain links TRBV4-3 with TRBJ2-7; D is undetermined. V dropped 0 bases and J dropped 3 bases, with 15 bases sitting between them. CDR1 is LGHNA, CDR2 YSLEER, per germline. The CDR3 is 16 residues long. The CDR3 region is CASSQDPAQPIYEQYF. The CDR3 DNA sequence: TGCGCCAGCAGCCAAGATCCCGCCCAGCCAATCTACGAGCAGTACTTC.

This CDR3 is CATITEGLEQYF. DNA for the CDR3: TGTGCCACCATAACGGAGGGACTCGAGCAGTACTTC. The chain carries TRBV27 and TRBJ2-7; D perhaps matches TRBD2 (6 bases). Trimming pared 10 bases from V and 6 bases from J, leaving 16 bases between. The CDR3 is 12 residues long. Germline loops: CDR1 MNHEY, CDR2 SMNVEV (reference sequence).

This clone was seen once. The chain carries TRBV5-1 and TRBJ2-5; maybe TRBD2 (5 bases). This CDR3 spans 16 amino acids. V lost 2 bases to trimming and J lost 1 base, with 15 bases between them. Germline CDR1 SGHRS, CDR2 YFSETQ. The CDR3 DNA reads as TGCGCCAGCAGCTTAGGACCCGACGGACTCCAAGAGACCCAGTACTTC. Translated, it gives CASSLGPDGLQETQYF. Using reference TRBV5-1 and TRBJ2-5 for the parts outside the CDR3, the full variable domain is KAGVTQTPRYLIKTRGQQVTLSCSPISGHRSVSWYQQTPGQGLQFLFEYFSETQRNKGNFPGRFSGRQFSNSRSEMNVSTLELGDSALYLCASSLGPDGLQETQYFGPGTRLLVL.

The V call is TRBV5-6, the J call TRBJ2-7, with 8 bases matching TRBD1. CDR1 is SGHDT and CDR2 is YYEEEE in the germline V gene. Trimming removed 3 bases from V and 1 base from J; junction bases left unmatched: 0. The CDR3 runs to 13 residues. This CDR3 reads CASSWDRSYEQYF. The CDR3 DNA sequence: TGTGCCAGCAGCTGGGACAGGTCCTACGAGCAGTACTTC.

This chain uses TRBV7-9 with TRBJ2-5, with D perhaps given as TRBD1 or TRBD2 (6 bases each). The germline gives CDR1 SEHNR, CDR2 FQNEAQ (reference sequence). V was shortened by 8 bases and J by 5 bases, with 9 bases between the two germline ends. This CDR3 contains 11 residues. The DNA of the CDR3 is TGTGCCAGCGGGGGGCAGGAGACCCAGTACTTC. This translates into CASGGQETQYF.

This chain joins TRBV27 and TRBJ2-5; 7 nucleotides match TRBD2. The CDR3 contains 13 residues. J gave up 5 bases and V 6 bases, and 6 bases lay outside the gene matches. Germline V gene data show CDR1 as MNHEY and CDR2 as SMNVEV (reference sequence). The CDR3 sequence is CASRPGGWETQYF. The DNA for the CDR3 is TGTGCCAGCAGACCGGGAGGTTGGGAGACCCAGTACTTC.

This chain uses TRBV7-3 with TRBJ2-2; D ambiguous. The V gene's germline CDR1 is SGHTA and CDR2 FQGTGA. Deletions cut 2 bases from V and 7 bases from J, with 5 bases between. There are 12 residues in the CDR3. The CDR3 region is CASSLLGGELFF. The CDR3 nucleotides read TGTGCCAGCAGCTTACTGGGCGGGGAGCTGTTTTTT. The entire variable domain, with the rest obtained from reference TRBV7-3 and TRBJ2-2, is as follows: GAGVSQTPSNKVTEKGKYVELRCDPISGHTALYWYRQSLGQGPEFLIYFQGTGAADDSGLPNDRFFAVRPEGSVSTLKIQRTERGDSAVYLCASSLLGGELFFGEGSRLTVL.

The CDR3 nucleotides are TGTGCCAGCTCAATAGCTCAACGCCAGGGGTTCTACGAGCAGTACTTC. Its translation: CASSIAQRQGFYEQYF. V and J are TRBV27 and TRBJ2-7, with D perhaps TRBD1 (6 bases). The V gene lost 8 bases and the J gene lost 3 bases, with 23 bases spanning the gap. The CDR3 runs 16 residues. CDR1 is MNHEY and CDR2 is SMNVEV in the germline V gene (reference sequence).

The DNA for the CDR3 is TGTGCCTGGAGTTCAGGACCTCCCTACGAGCAGTACTTC. Translation: CAWSSGPPYEQYF. The gene calls are TRBV30 and TRBJ2-7; D call uncertain. The CDR3 length is 13 residues. Trimming took 2 bases from V and 2 from J, leaving 10 bases between them. Germline loops: CDR1 GTSNPN, CDR2 SVGIG (reference sequence).

The chain joins TRBV29-1 to TRBJ2-1, with 8 bases fitting TRBD1. The trim removed 6 bases at V and 0 bases at J, leaving 13 bases unmatched. Germline-derived CDR1 and CDR2 are SQVTM and ANQGSEA. There are 17 residues in the CDR3. The CDR3 DNA reads as TGCAGCGTACTAGACAGGGGACAAAGTGGCTCCTACAATGAGCAGTTCTTC. This translates into CSVLDRGQSGSYNEQFF.

The chain links TRBV7-2 to TRBJ2-1; D possibly corresponds to TRBD2 (6 bases). CDR1 and CDR2 (germline): SGHTA, FQGNSA. The ends were cut back, 6 bases at V and 7 bases at J, with 22 bases in the middle. There are 16 residues in the CDR3. This CDR3 reads CASRAWASELGNEQFF. The CDR3 bases are TGTGCCAGCAGAGCATGGGCTAGCGAACTCGGAAATGAGCAGTTCTTC.

This rearrangement joins TRBV15 to TRBJ2-2; D gene ambiguous. The CDR3 sequence is 12 residues long. Germline CDR1 and CDR2: LNHNV and YYDKDF (reference sequence). Deletions cut 2 bases from V and 10 bases from J, with 8 bases between. Here the CDR3 DNA reads TGTGCCACCAGCAGAACTTCGGAGGAGCTGTTTTTT. Its protein product is CATSRTSEELFF.

The chain combines TRBV2 with TRBJ2-7, with 9 bases identical to TRBD1. CDR1 is SNHLY, CDR2 FYNNEI, per germline. There are 13 residues in the CDR3. V was clipped by 5 bases and J by 5 bases; unmatched bases: 4. DNA for the CDR3: TGTGCCAGCAGTACCGGACAGGGGAACGAGCAGTACTTC. Translation gives CASSTGQGNEQYF.

The J gene is TRBJ2-2, the V gene TRBV7-9; a weak D match, TRBD2 (5 bases). CDR3 length: 16 amino acids. Germline CDR1 reads SEHNR; CDR2 reads FQNEAQ (reference sequence). Trimming removed 5 bases from V and 2 bases from J, with 15 bases in between. CDR3 amino acids: CASSITHGVNTGELFF. The CDR3 DNA reads as TGTGCCAGCAGCATCACACACGGGGTTAACACCGGGGAGCTGTTTTTT.

The genes are TRBV6-1 and TRBJ1-1; TRBD1 might be the D (5 bases). V was trimmed by 7 bases and J by 9 bases, leaving 12 bases between them. Germline V gives CDR1 MNHNS, CDR2 SASEGT. The CDR3 loop spans 11 amino acids. The CDR3 DNA reads as TGTGCCAGCACGTTAGGGACCCAAGCTTTCTTT. Residues: CASTLGTQAFF.

The chain uses TRBV6-5 and TRBJ2-1, with D perhaps matching TRBD1 or TRBD2 (5 bases each). V was shortened by 2 bases and J by 9 bases, with 8 bases between the two germline ends. Germline CDR1 reads MNHEY; CDR2 reads SVGAGI. This CDR3 spans 12 amino acids. CDR3 loop: CASSYMGVEQFF. In nucleotides, the CDR3 is TGTGCCAGCAGTTACATGGGGGTTGAGCAGTTCTTC.

The chain employs TRBV5-6 and TRBJ1-2; D perhaps matches TRBD1 (5 bases). CDR3 size: 14 residues. The V end lost 4 bases, the J end lost 4 bases, and 14 bases lay between the germline ends. The germline gives CDR1 SGHDT, CDR2 YYEEEE. The chain's CDR3 is CASSNAGRGYGYTF. In nucleotides, the CDR3 is TGTGCCAGCAGCAACGCAGGGCGGGGCTATGGCTACACCTTC.

A few counts support this clone. The chain carries TRBV7-9 and TRBJ2-2; 7 positions agree with TRBD2. Germline CDR1 reads SEHNR; CDR2 reads FQNEAQ (reference sequence). There are 16 residues in the CDR3. V lost 8 bases, J lost 2 bases, and 11 bases stayed unmatched. The CDR3 region has the DNA TGTGCCAGCTTTAGAGCCGGGGGGATCAACACCGGGGAGCTGTTTTTT. It specifies CASFRAGGINTGELFF.

This clone was recorded only once. The chain links TRBV7-6 to TRBJ2-2; 7 bases are a match to TRBD2. Germline CDR1 and CDR2: SGHVS and FNYEAQ. Germline trimming cut 5 bases from V and 4 bases from J; bases unmatched to any gene: 16. This CDR3 contains 18 residues. CDR3 amino acids: CASSPILAGEWVTGELFF. CDR3 in DNA: TGTGCCAGCAGCCCAATTTTGGCGGGAGAATGGGTCACCGGGGAGCTGTTTTTT.

This clone appeared a single time. V and J are TRBV7-9 and TRBJ2-2, with D unresolved. Germline CDR1 is SEHNR and CDR2 is FQNEAQ (reference sequence). Trimming stripped 1 base from V and 5 bases from J, with 5 bases between. This CDR3 contains 13 residues. In nucleotides, the CDR3 is TGTGCCAGCAGCTTAGGTCAAACCGGGGAGCTGTTTTTT. It codes for CASSLGQTGELFF.

This clone has just one count. The CDR3 bases are TGCGCCAGCAGCCAACTACCGGGACAGACGGAGACCCAGTACTTC. Protein product: CASSQLPGQTETQYF. The genes are TRBV4-1 and TRBJ2-5; 7 nucleotides agree with TRBD1. The junction had 8 bases not matched to a gene; V was cut back by 2 bases and J by 5 bases. There are 15 residues in the CDR3. Germline V gene data show CDR1 as MGHRA and CDR2 as YSYEKL.

The chain uses TRBV6-6 and TRBJ2-3; 8 bases agree with TRBD2. The V gene's germline CDR1 is MNHNY and CDR2 SVGAGI (reference sequence). This CDR3 has 16 residues. J was trimmed by 10 bases and V by 8 bases; bases with no gene match: 20. The CDR3 DNA sequence: TGTGCCAGCGAACCAAGTAGCGGGGTGGGGTTCGGATCGCAGTATTTT. Protein sequence: CASEPSSGVGFGSQYF.

The CDR3 loop reads CASSSGHRVGYETQYF. The CDR3 region has the DNA TGTGCCAGCAGTTCGGGACACCGGGTGGGATATGAGACCCAGTACTTC. V usage is TRBV27 and J usage is TRBJ2-5, with D perhaps matching TRBD1 (6 bases). Germline V lookup: CDR1 MNHEY, CDR2 SMNVEV (reference sequence). V was pared by 4 bases and J by 5 bases, with 20 bases between. CDR3 size: 16 residues.

The V gene is TRBV9, the J gene TRBJ2-2, with TRBD1 matching 7 bases. In germline, CDR1 is SGDLS, CDR2 YYNGEE. CDR3 length: 15 amino acids. The junction had 1 base not matched to a gene; V was cut back by 0 bases and J by 2 bases. This CDR3 reads CASSVDRGNTGELFF. CDR3 coding DNA: TGTGCCAGCAGCGTAGACAGGGGCAACACCGGGGAGCTGTTTTTT.

The chain combines TRBV5-1 with TRBJ2-1, with a possible D match to TRBD2 (6 bases). The CDR3 is made up of 17 amino acids. In germline, CDR1 is SGHRS, CDR2 YFSETQ. The V and J ends lost 4 bases and 3 bases respectively, with 20 bases between them. Written as DNA, the CDR3 is TGCGCCAGCAGCGGCGGGGTCCCGCCAGGACACTACAATGAGCAGTTCTTC. Encoded protein: CASSGGVPPGHYNEQFF.

The V gene is TRBV15, the J gene TRBJ2-1, with D hard to call. Germline-derived CDR1 and CDR2 are LNHNV and YYDKDF (reference sequence). CDR3 length: 14 residues. Trimming removed 0 bases from V and 1 base from J, with 4 bases in between. The CDR3 here is CATSRDLSYNEQFF. DNA of the CDR3: TGTGCCACCAGCAGAGATTTATCCTACAATGAGCAGTTCTTC.

V gene TRBV28 combines with J gene TRBJ2-3, with D tentatively TRBD2 (6 bases). Germline-derived CDR1 and CDR2 are MDHEN and SYDVKM. The CDR3 covers 16 residues. V lost 2 bases, J lost 0 bases, and 12 bases lay in between. In nucleotides, the CDR3 is TGTGCCAGCAGTTTAAGGGCGGGGAGTAGCACAGATACGCAGTATTTT. Translation: CASSLRAGSSTDTQYF.

The chain links TRBV7-2 to TRBJ2-7; 8 nucleotides line up with TRBD1. The length of the CDR3 is 15 residues. The V gene's germline CDR1 is SGHTA and CDR2 FQGNSA. Unmatched junction bases numbered 4, after V lost 0 bases and J lost 3 bases. In DNA, the CDR3 is TGTGCCAGCAGCTTAGCCCGGGACAGGTTCTACGAGCAGTACTTC. Translation gives CASSLARDRFYEQYF. The variable domain in full, completed from reference TRBV7-2 and TRBJ2-7, reads GAGVSQSPSNKVTEKGKDVELRCDPISGHTALYWYRQSLGQGLEFLIYFQGNSAPDKSGLPSDRFSAERTGGSVSTLTIQRTQQEDSAVYLCASSLARDRFYEQYFGPGTRLTVT.

The chain is built from TRBV7-8 and TRBJ1-2; 7 bases fit TRBD1. This CDR3 comprises 15 residues. Germline-derived CDR1 and CDR2 are SGHVS and FQNEAQ. V was clipped by 1 base and J by 4 bases; unmatched bases: 6. This CDR3 is CASSLEPGGVYGYTF. DNA of the CDR3: TGTGCCAGCAGCTTAGAGCCAGGGGGTGTCTATGGCTACACCTTC. Full variable domain (rest looked up from reference TRBV7-8 and TRBJ1-2): GAGVSQSPRYKVAKRGQDVALRCDPISGHVSLFWYQQALGQGPEFLTYFQNEAQLDKSGLPSDRFFAERPEGSVSTLKIQRTQQEDSAVYLCASSLEPGGVYGYTFGSGTRLTVV.